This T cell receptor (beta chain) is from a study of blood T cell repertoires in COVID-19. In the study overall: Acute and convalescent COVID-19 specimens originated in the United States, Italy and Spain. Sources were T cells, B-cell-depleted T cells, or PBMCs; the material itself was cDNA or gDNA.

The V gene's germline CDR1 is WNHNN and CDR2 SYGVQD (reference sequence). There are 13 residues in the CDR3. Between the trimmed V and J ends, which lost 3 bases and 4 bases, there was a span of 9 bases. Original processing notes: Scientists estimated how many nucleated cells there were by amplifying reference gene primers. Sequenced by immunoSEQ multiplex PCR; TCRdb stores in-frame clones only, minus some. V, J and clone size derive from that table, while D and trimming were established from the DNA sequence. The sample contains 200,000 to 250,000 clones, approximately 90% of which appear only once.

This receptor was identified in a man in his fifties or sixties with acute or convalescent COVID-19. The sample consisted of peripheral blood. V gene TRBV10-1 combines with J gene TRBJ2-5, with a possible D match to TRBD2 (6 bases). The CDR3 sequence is CASSESLAETQYF. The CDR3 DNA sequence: TGCGCCAGCAGTGAATCACTAGCAGAGACCCAGTACTTC.